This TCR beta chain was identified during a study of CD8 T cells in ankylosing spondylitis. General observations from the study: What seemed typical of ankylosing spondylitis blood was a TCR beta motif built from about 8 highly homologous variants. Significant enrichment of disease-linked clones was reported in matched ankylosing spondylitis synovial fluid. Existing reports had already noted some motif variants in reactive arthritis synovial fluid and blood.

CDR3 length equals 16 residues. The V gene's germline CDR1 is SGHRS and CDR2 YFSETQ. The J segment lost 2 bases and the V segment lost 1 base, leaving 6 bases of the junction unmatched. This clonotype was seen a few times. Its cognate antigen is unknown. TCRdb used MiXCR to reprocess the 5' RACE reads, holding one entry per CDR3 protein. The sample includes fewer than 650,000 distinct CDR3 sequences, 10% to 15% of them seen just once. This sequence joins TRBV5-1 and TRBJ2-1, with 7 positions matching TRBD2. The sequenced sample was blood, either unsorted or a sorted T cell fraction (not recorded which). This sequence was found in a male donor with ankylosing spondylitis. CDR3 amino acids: CASSLRPSGAYNEQFF. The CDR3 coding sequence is TGCGCCAGCAGCTTGCGTCCTAGCGGTGCCTACAATGAGCAGTTCTTC.